The TCR beta chain under discussion was sequenced for a study of CD8 T cells in ankylosing spondylitis. Overall study results and limits: Enrichment of disease-linked clones was reportedly significant in matched ankylosing spondylitis synovial fluid. Within ankylosing spondylitis blood, a TCR beta motif made up of under 10 highly homologous variants appeared to be characteristic.

This clonotype was found many times. Its antigen is as yet unknown. TCRdb analysed the 5' RACE reads with MiXCR anew, one entry per CDR3 protein. The sample gives 210,000 or so distinct CDR3 sequences, roughly 8.2% of which show up once; around 4.4% is in the top ten. The source of this sequence is a female donor with ankylosing spondylitis or in good health (not recorded which). Sequencing input: blood, either unsorted or a sorted T cell fraction (not recorded which).

The CDR3 region has the DNA TGTGCCAGCAGCGCCGCGGTGAACACTGAAGCTTTCTTT. Translation gives CASSAAVNTEAFF. This rearrangement joins TRBV9 to TRBJ1-1; unclear D gene. Deletions cut 3 bases from V and 0 bases from J, with 6 bases between. The CDR3 runs 13 residues. Germline CDR1 and CDR2: SGDLS and YYNGEE.